A single sample is the source of the 23 T cell receptor beta chains below, sequenced in a study of blood T cells in healthy people across ages. Combining a sample-barcoded 5' primer with a J-beta primer mix, a second PCR ran for about 7 to 12 cycles. MiXCR was run by TCRdb on the 5' RACE reads, yielding one entry per CDR3 protein. The sample lists approximately 700,000 distinct CDR3 sequences; roughly 32% were seen once. Input material: blood. Every receptor here comes from a woman of 80 years or more in good health.

This clonotype was detected ten times or more. DNA of the CDR3: TGTGCCAGCAGTTTAACGGGAGGAGGCGGGGGAACTAGCACAGATACGCAGTATTTT. It encodes CASSLTGGGGGTSTDTQYF. V and J are TRBV28 and TRBJ2-3, with 7 bases that match TRBD2. V was clipped by 2 bases and J by 0 bases; unmatched bases: 14. Germline CDR1 is MDHEN and CDR2 is SYDVKM. This CDR3 is built from 19 residues.

V is TRBV20-1 and J is TRBJ1-1; 7 bases fit TRBD1. This CDR3 region has 14 residues. The germline V gene has CDR1 DFQATT and CDR2 SNEGSKA (reference sequence). V trimming: 6 bases; J trimming: 1 base; junction bases outside the gene matches: 8. CDR3 nucleotide sequence: TGCAGTGCAAGACGGACAGGACGGAACACTGAAGCTTTCTTT. It specifies CSARRTGRNTEAFF.

A word on this clonotype: At one of its ends the junction is not consistent with the germline gene, which may arise from a read error. The V and J genes are TRBV27 and TRBJ1-1, with D possibly TRBD1 on 6 matching bases. The CDR3 sequence is 16 residues long. Germline V lookup: CDR1 MNHEY, CDR2 SMNVEV (reference sequence). The CDR3 sequence is CANSFGWGGAHTEAFF. The CDR3 DNA reads TGTGCCAACAGTTTTGGGTGGGGGGGGGCGCACACTGAAGCTTTCTTT.

This clonotype was seen more than once but under ten times. This may be a read error, as it is one base from a much larger clone. This sequence joins TRBV5-1 and TRBJ2-1; D gene ambiguous. The J call may be faulty, since TRBJ2-7 better matches the DNA end. This CDR3 is built from 15 residues. Germline-derived CDR1 and CDR2 are SGHRS and YFSETQ. The CDR3 region has the DNA TGCGCCAGCAGCTTCAGGCCCGTCTCCTACAATGAGCAGTACTTC. Encoded protein: CASSFRPVSYNEQYF.

This clonotype was detected only a few times. J is TRBJ1-2 and V is TRBV20-1; D unclear. The CDR3 spans 14 residues. In germline, CDR1 is DFQATT, CDR2 SNEGSKA (reference sequence). V lost 0 bases to trimming and J lost 3 bases, with 11 bases between them. The CDR3 DNA reads as TGCAGTGCTAGAGATGCCCGTAGTGACTATGGCTACACCTTC. Translated: CSARDARSDYGYTF.

With regard to this clonotype: One end of the junction fails to match germline, which may point to a read error. The rearrangement uses TRBV10-3 and TRBJ2-1; 9 nucleotides align to TRBD1. This CDR3 spans 16 amino acids. Per germline, CDR1 ENHRY and CDR2 SYGVKD. In DNA form, the CDR3 reads TGTACCATCAGTGAAGGGACAGGGAAGGGGAACAATGAGCAGTTCTTC. Translation gives CTISEGTGKGNNEQFF.

This clonotype showed up many times. The chain has TRBV5-1 and TRBJ2-7; 14 bases match TRBD2. CDR3 length: 16 amino acids. Germline V gives CDR1 SGHRS, CDR2 YFSETQ. V lost 4 bases to trimming and J lost 3 bases; unmatched junction nucleotides: 6. CDR3 DNA sequence: TGCGCCAGCAGCCGGACTAGCGGGGGGCTCGGCTACGAGCAGTACTTC. The encoded protein is CASSRTSGGLGYEQYF. Full variable domain (outside the CDR3, taken from reference TRBV5-1 and TRBJ2-7): KAGVTQTPRYLIKTRGQQVTLSCSPISGHRSVSWYQQTPGQGLQFLFEYFSETQRNKGNFPGRFSGRQFSNSRSEMNVSTLELGDSALYLCASSRTSGGLGYEQYFGPGTRLTVT.

This clonotype was found many times. The chain combines TRBV7-9 with TRBJ2-3; TRBD1 matches 7 bases. V lost 3 bases to trimming and J lost 3 bases; unmatched junction nucleotides: 12. This CDR3 is 17 amino acids long. Germline V gene data show CDR1 as SEHNR and CDR2 as FQNEAQ (reference sequence). CDR3 DNA sequence: TGTGCCAGCAGCTTTAATCCCGGGACAGAACGTACAGATACGCAGTATTTT. It specifies CASSFNPGTERTDTQYF.

This clonotype has a handful of counts. The chain uses TRBV29-1 and TRBJ2-1, with 9 bases fitting TRBD2. Trimming cost V 6 bases and J 6 bases; bases outside gene matches: 15. CDR1 and CDR2 from the germline V gene are SQVTM and ANQGSEA. The CDR3 contains 16 residues. This CDR3 reads CSVEPMTSGVSNEQFF. DNA for the CDR3: TGCAGCGTAGAACCAATGACTAGCGGCGTATCCAATGAGCAGTTCTTC.

There are many counts of this clonotype. The gene calls are TRBV6-1 and TRBJ1-5; unclear D gene. V was clipped by 2 bases and J by 7 bases, with 12 bases between them. The germline CDR1 and CDR2 sequences are MNHNS and SASEGT. The length of the CDR3 is 14 residues. CDR3 sequence reads: CASSEPGHTQPQHF. CDR3 coding DNA: TGTGCCAGCAGTGAACCAGGTCACACCCAGCCCCAGCATTTT.

This clonotype was observed a few times. The rearrangement uses TRBV7-7 and TRBJ2-5; TRBD1 agrees at 7 bases. With V trimmed by 2 bases and J by 11 bases, 14 bases remained unmatched. This CDR3 has 15 residues. CDR1 is SSHAT and CDR2 is FNYEAQ in the germline V gene (reference sequence). DNA for the CDR3: TGTGCCAGCAGCTTACGAGGGGGCAAGGGGAATGAGCAGTACTTC. This translates into CASSLRGGKGNEQYF. The full variable domain, completed using reference TRBV7-7 and TRBJ2-5, is GAGVSQSPRYKVTKRGQDVTLRCDPISSHATLYWYQQALGQGPEFLTYFNYEAQPDKSGLPSDRFSAERPEGSISTLTIQRTEQRDSAMYRCASSLRGGKGNEQYFGPGTRLLVL.

The table lists this clonotype with many counts. This sequence joins TRBV12-3 or TRBV12-4 and TRBJ2-1; 9 nucleotides match TRBD1. Trimming at V came to 1 base and at J to 8 bases, leaving 9 bases not matched to a gene. CDR3 length equals 16 residues. CDR3 coding DNA: TGTGCCAGCAGTTTAGGGGGGACAGGGCCCCTACATGAGCAGTTCTTC. Protein: CASSLGGTGPLHEQFF.

V and J are TRBV20-1 and TRBJ1-1, with D possibly TRBD1 on 5 matching bases. Trimming shortened V by 6 bases and J by 3 bases, and 20 bases separated the two germline ends. Germline values: CDR1 DFQATT, CDR2 SNEGSKA (reference sequence). CDR3 size: 15 residues. The CDR3 nucleotides are TGCAGTGCCATGAGAGCCGGGCGAGGGGACACTGAAGCTTTCTTT. Protein sequence: CSAMRAGRGDTEAFF.

The CDR3 DNA reads as TGTGCCAGCAGCCCCTTTGTGACCTCCTACGAGCAGTACTTC. Translated: CASSPFVTSYEQYF. This chain connects TRBV11-1 to TRBJ2-7; D call uncertain. The CDR3 consists of 14 residues. V dropped 5 bases and J dropped 0 bases, with 11 bases sitting between them. Germline V gives CDR1 SGHAT, CDR2 FQDESV (reference sequence).

This clonotype was picked up one time. This chain links TRBV5-6 with TRBJ2-1; D ambiguous. In germline, CDR1 is SGHDT, CDR2 YYEEEE. V was clipped by 4 bases and J by 13 bases, with 21 bases between them. This CDR3 comprises 14 residues. CDR3 bases: TGTGCCAGCAGCGGCCCTCTTGGAAAAGAGGCCCAGTTCTTC. Amino acids: CASSGPLGKEAQFF.

J is TRBJ1-1 and V is TRBV25-1; TRBD1 is a possible D gene (6 bases). Germline V gene data show CDR1 as MGHDK and CDR2 as SYGVNS. The CDR3 extends over 13 amino acids. The germline V and J ends were trimmed by 8 bases and 6 bases, with 16 bases remaining between them. CDR3: CASQLRGRAEAFF. The CDR3 nucleotides are TGTGCCAGCCAACTTCGGGGGCGGGCTGAAGCTTTCTTT. The whole variable domain, remainder taken from reference TRBV25-1 and TRBJ1-1, is EADIYQTPRYLVIGTGKKITLECSQTMGHDKMYWYQQDPGMELHLIHYSYGVNSTEKGDLSSESTVSRIRTEHFPLTLESARPSHTSQYLCASQLRGRAEAFFGQGTRLTVV.

In this sample, this clonotype turned up many times. The chain is built from TRBV29-1 and TRBJ2-1, with TRBD2 identical over 9 bases. The CDR3 contains 16 residues. In germline, CDR1 is SQVTM, CDR2 ANQGSEA. Trimming at V came to 2 bases and at J to 5 bases, leaving 10 bases not matched to a gene. This chain's CDR3 is CSVEKRNSGGHNEQFF. In nucleotides, the CDR3 is TGCAGCGTTGAAAAGCGGAATAGCGGGGGTCACAATGAGCAGTTCTTC.

This clonotype was seen many times. CDR3 DNA sequence: TGTGCCAGCAGACGTGACGGGCTCAAGGAGCAGTACTTC. The encoded protein is CASRRDGLKEQYF. The J gene is TRBJ2-5, the V gene TRBV2, with no clear D. The germline CDR1 and CDR2 sequences are SNHLY and FYNNEI. The V and J ends lost 6 bases and 11 bases respectively, with 19 bases between them. This CDR3 region has 13 residues. Together with reference TRBV2 and TRBJ2-5, the CDR3 gives the full variable domain: EPEVTQTPSHQVTQMGQEVILRCVPISNHLYFYWYRQILGQKVEFLVSFYNNEISEKSEIFDDQFSVERPDGSNFTLKIRSTKLEDSAMYFCASRRDGLKEQYFGPGTRLLVL.

This clonotype was observed a handful of times. This sequence may be a read error, since a much larger clone differs from it by one base. This chain links TRBV5-1 with TRBJ2-1; TRBD2 aligns across 14 bases. The end of the DNA fits TRBJ2-7 better, so the J call may be wrong. In germline, CDR1 is SGHRS, CDR2 YFSETQ. This CDR3 is built from 17 residues. The CDR3 sequence: CASSGLAGGSSYNEQYF. The CDR3 DNA reads as TGCGCCAGCAGCGGACTAGCGGGGGGAAGCTCCTACAATGAGCAGTACTTC.

CDR3 in DNA: TGTGCCACCAGTGACCCAGGGGGACGGGGGACCCAGTACTTC. Translating it yields CATSDPGGRGTQYF. The genes are TRBV24-1 and TRBJ2-7; 7 bases match TRBD1. The J call may be faulty, since TRBJ2-5 better matches the DNA end. The CDR3 has 14 amino acids. CDR1 and CDR2 (germline): KGHDR, SFDVKD.

In its sample, this clonotype was seen many times. The chain joins TRBV15 to TRBJ1-2, with TRBD1 matching 8 bases. This CDR3 has 17 residues. CDR1 and CDR2 from the germline V gene are LNHNV and YYDKDF (reference sequence). V dropped 3 bases and J dropped 5; count of bases not matched to a gene: 14. The chain's CDR3 is CATSRGSSGTGRYGYTF. For the CDR3, the DNA is TGTGCCACCAGCAGGGGGTCCTCCGGGACAGGCAGATATGGCTACACCTTC.

This clonotype has just a few counts. The V call is TRBV18, the J call TRBJ2-1, with TRBD2 identical over 9 bases. The CDR3 is 15 amino acids. Trimming at V came to 2 bases and at J to 8 bases, leaving 7 bases not matched to a gene. Germline assignment: CDR1 KGHSH and CDR2 LQKENI. CDR3 in amino acids: CASSPISGRFDEQFF. The DNA for the CDR3 is TGTGCCAGCTCACCAATAAGCGGGAGGTTCGATGAGCAGTTCTTC. The whole variable domain, filled in from reference TRBV18 and TRBJ2-1, reads NAGVMQNPRHLVRRRGQEARLRCSPMKGHSHVYWYRQLPEEGLKFMVYLQKENIIDESGMPKERFSAEFPKEGPSILRIQQVVRGDSAAYFCASSPISGRFDEQFFGPGTRLTVL.

This clonotype showed up just once. The chain has TRBV5-1 and TRBJ2-1; 13 bases fit TRBD2. V shed 4 bases, J shed 6 bases, and the junction held 7 bases outside the gene matches. The CDR3 sequence is 16 residues long. The V gene's germline CDR1 is SGHRS and CDR2 YFSETQ. The CDR3 nucleotides read TGCGCCAGCAGCAAGGGACTAGCGGGGAACATCAATGAGCAGTTCTTC. Translating it yields CASSKGLAGNINEQFF.